These 25 T cell receptor beta chains were all obtained from the same sample, sequenced in a study of T cells in Graves' hyperthyroidism and ophthalmopathy. RNA transcripts served as the template for amplifying TCR beta CDR3 regions. The TCR CDR3 was amplified in a first-round RT-PCR using the HTBI primer set. MiXCR was run by TCRdb on the multiplex PCR reads, yielding one entry per CDR3 protein. The profile covers about 480,000 distinct CDR3 sequences, with approximately 23% appearing a single time and around 47% taken by the ten largest. Sequenced input: blood. The receptors come from a woman aged 70-85 years with Graves' ophthalmopathy.

The table lists this clonotype with a few counts. This chain joins TRBV30 and TRBJ2-7, with 11 bases aligning to TRBD1. CDR1 GTSNPN and CDR2 SVGIG come from the germline V gene (reference sequence). The CDR3 covers 14 residues. The V and J ends lost 1 base and 4 bases, in that order; junction bases with no gene match: 3. This CDR3 reads CAWSADRGRYEQYF. CDR3 in DNA: TGTGCCTGGAGTGCGGACAGGGGGCGATACGAGCAGTACTTC.

V and J are TRBV30 and TRBJ2-2; TRBD1 agrees at 10 bases. CDR3 length: 16 residues. V trimming: 1 base; J trimming: 3 bases; junction bases outside the gene matches: 5. In germline, CDR1 is GTSNPN, CDR2 SVGIG (reference sequence). The CDR3 is CAWSANDRGHTGELFF. The CDR3 coding sequence is TGTGCCTGGAGTGCAAACGACAGGGGGCACACCGGGGAGCTGTTTTTT.

In this sample, this clonotype turned up many times. V usage is TRBV2 and J usage is TRBJ1-2; D call uncertain. Germline V gene sequence: CDR1 SNHLY, CDR2 FYNNEI. V was clipped by 6 bases and J by 1 base, with 6 bases between them. The CDR3 is made up of 12 amino acids. CDR3 nucleotides: TGTGCCAGCAGAAACTATAACTATGGCTACACCTTC. This gives the protein CASRNYNYGYTF.

This clonotype has just a few counts. V gene TRBV28 combines with J gene TRBJ2-7; D is possibly TRBD1 or TRBD2 (5 bases each). The CDR3 is 14 residues long. Germline CDR1 reads MDHEN; CDR2 reads SYDVKM. Trimming cost V 9 bases and J 4 bases, with 19 bases left between them. The CDR3 protein is CASWAGAPPYEQYF. As DNA, the CDR3 is TGTGCCAGTTGGGCCGGGGCCCCTCCGTACGAGCAGTACTTC. Variable domain in full (rest from reference TRBV28 and TRBJ2-7): DVKVTQSSRYLVKRTGEKVFLECVQDMDHENMFWYRQDPGLGLRLIYFSYDVKMKEKGDIPEGYSVSREKKERFSLILESASTNQTSMYLCASWAGAPPYEQYFGPGTRLTVT.

The V call is TRBV5-4, the J call TRBJ2-5; 10 bases map to TRBD2. J lost 5 bases, V lost 0 bases, and 7 bases had no gene match. This CDR3 contains 16 residues. In germline, CDR1 is SGHNT, CDR2 YYREEE (reference sequence). The CDR3 bases are TGTGCCAGCAGCTTGGGGGGGACTAGCGTATGGGAGACCCAGTACTTC. Protein sequence: CASSLGGTSVWETQYF.

This clonotype came up many times. J is TRBJ2-1 and V is TRBV12-3 or TRBV12-4; D is uncertain. The CDR3 contains 12 residues. V was cut by 3 bases and J by 9 bases, with 9 bases left in between. Here the CDR3 DNA reads TGTGCCAGCAGTTTTAACTCCGCTGAGCAGTTCTTC. The encoded protein is CASSFNSAEQFF.

The gene calls are TRBV12-5 and TRBJ1-1; TRBD1 agrees at 7 bases. Germline lookup yields CDR1 LGHNT and CDR2 FRNRAP. Trimming removed 0 bases from V and 12 bases from J; junction bases left unmatched: 4. This CDR3 is built from 12 residues. In DNA form, the CDR3 reads TGTGCTAGTGGTTTGGTGGACAGGAATCCTTTCTTT. Encoded protein: CASGLVDRNPFF.

V and J are TRBV9 and TRBJ1-2; D possibly corresponds to TRBD1 (5 bases). The CDR3 is 13 amino acids. Germline assignment: CDR1 SGDLS and CDR2 YYNGEE. V was pared by 3 bases and J by 6 bases, with 12 bases between. The CDR3 coding sequence is TGTGCCAGCAGCGCACCGGGGGGGGATGGCTACACCTTC. Amino acid sequence: CASSAPGGDGYTF.

This clonotype has more than one count but fewer than ten. The chain recombines TRBV28 with TRBJ1-2; D uncertain. The CDR3 runs 13 residues. Germline CDR1 reads MDHEN; CDR2 reads SYDVKM. The V gene lost 3 bases and the J gene lost 7 bases, with 12 bases spanning the gap. The CDR3 protein is CASSFGQQSGYTF. Here the CDR3 DNA reads TGTGCCAGCAGTTTTGGGCAGCAAAGTGGCTACACCTTC.

The chain recombines TRBV10-3 with TRBJ2-2; 8 bases map to TRBD2. The germline gives CDR1 ENHRY, CDR2 SYGVKD. V was pared by 2 bases and J by 8 bases, with 4 bases of the junction left unmatched. The CDR3 is 14 amino acids. CDR3: CAISEPIAGGELFF. In DNA form, the CDR3 reads TGTGCCATCAGTGAGCCGATAGCGGGAGGGGAGCTGTTTTTT.

V is TRBV10-2 and J is TRBJ1-4; 10 positions match TRBD1. Germline CDR1 reads WSHSY; CDR2 reads SAAADI. This CDR3 is 14 amino acids long. V gave up 7 bases and J gave up 7 bases; unmatched junction bases: 6. CDR3 nucleotides: TGCGCCAGCACCGCGGGACAGGGGTTTGAAAAACTGTTTTTT. It encodes CASTAGQGFEKLFF.

This chain links TRBV3-1 with TRBJ2-7, with 9 bases that match TRBD2. CDR1 and CDR2 (germline): LGHDT, YNNKEL (reference sequence). V was pared by 0 bases and J by 7 bases, with 7 bases of the junction left unmatched. The CDR3 has 15 residues. The CDR3 sequence: CASSQDWTSAGEQYF. The CDR3 nucleotides are TGTGCCAGCAGCCAAGATTGGACTAGCGCCGGTGAGCAGTACTTC.

This chain joins TRBV4-1 and TRBJ1-5; 7 bases align to TRBD1. This CDR3 contains 17 residues. Germline-derived CDR1 and CDR2 are MGHRA and YSYEKL. Trimming cost V 4 bases and J 2 bases; bases outside gene matches: 11. CDR3 bases: TGCGCCAGCAGCCTCGAGGGGACAGCCCTGGGCAATCAGCCCCAGCATTTT. Protein: CASSLEGTALGNQPQHF.

This clonotype was seen at least ten times. The chain uses TRBV6-1 and TRBJ1-5; 11 bases are a match to TRBD1. The ends lost 3 bases at V and 3 bases at J; junction bases unmatched: 4. The CDR3 length is 16 residues. The V gene's germline CDR1 is MNHNS and CDR2 SASEGT. CDR3 sequence (DNA): TGTGCCAGCAGTGAGTGGACAGGGGGCCACAATCAGCCCCAGCATTTT. Amino acids: CASSEWTGGHNQPQHF.

A few counts support this clonotype. V is TRBV6-5 and J is TRBJ1-5; weak D call: TRBD1 (5 bases). Germline loops: CDR1 MNHEY, CDR2 SVGAGI. The CDR3 totals 15 residues. The ends were cut back, 2 bases at V and 4 bases at J, with 12 bases in the middle. The DNA for the CDR3 is TGTGCCAGCAGTTACACGAGGGGCCCAAATCAGCCCCAGCATTTT. Protein sequence: CASSYTRGPNQPQHF.

The chain employs TRBV19 and TRBJ1-1, with 9 bases aligning to TRBD1. Trimming removed 4 bases from V and 1 base from J; junction bases left unmatched: 7. This CDR3 has 16 residues. Germline assignment: CDR1 LNHDA and CDR2 SQIVND (reference sequence). Here the CDR3 DNA reads TGTGCCAGTAGTACCTCACAGGGGGCATCGAACACTGAAGCTTTCTTT. Translation: CASSTSQGASNTEAFF. The whole variable domain, filled in from reference TRBV19 and TRBJ1-1, reads DGGITQSPKYLFRKEGQNVTLSCEQNLNHDAMYWYRQDPGQGLRLIYYSQIVNDFQKGDIAEGYSVSREKKESFPLTVTSAQKNPTAFYLCASSTSQGASNTEAFFGQGTRLTVV.

The chain is built from TRBV6-1 and TRBJ2-7, with D maybe TRBD2 (5 bases). The CDR3 loop spans 12 amino acids. The V end lost 6 bases, the J end lost 5 bases, and 11 bases lay between the germline ends. Germline loops: CDR1 MNHNS, CDR2 SASEGT. The CDR3 nucleotides are TGTGCCAGCAGCCTTAACGGGGACGAGCAGTACTTC. Translated: CASSLNGDEQYF.

This clonotype has just a few counts. This chain links TRBV12-5 with TRBJ2-7; D gene uncertain. Germline V CDR1 and CDR2: LGHNT, FRNRAP. CDR3 length equals 15 residues. Trimming pared 0 bases from V and 4 bases from J, leaving 13 bases between. The CDR3 DNA follows: TGTGCTAGTGGTTTGGTCCCGTATCCCCTTTACGAGCAGTACTTC. Protein: CASGLVPYPLYEQYF.

There are a few counts of this clonotype. CDR3 bases: TGTGCCAGCAGTTCAGACCGGGACAGGGGGATGGCTAATGAAAAACTGTTTTTT. Translation: CASSSDRDRGMANEKLFF. The chain joins TRBV27 to TRBJ1-4; 11 bases align to TRBD1. V gave up 4 bases and J gave up 3 bases; unmatched junction bases: 10. Germline loops: CDR1 MNHEY, CDR2 SMNVEV (reference sequence). The CDR3 loop spans 18 amino acids.

This clonotype was seen ten or more times. The rearrangement uses TRBV28 and TRBJ2-7; D gene ambiguous. Looked up from germline, CDR1 is MDHEN and CDR2 is SYDVKM. Trimming cost V 1 base and J 2 bases, with 6 bases left between them. The CDR3 has 13 residues. The CDR3 DNA follows: TGTGCCAGCAGTTTATCCCCGACCTACGAGCAGTACTTC. Translated: CASSLSPTYEQYF.

Ten or more counts support this clonotype. The gene calls are TRBV28 and TRBJ2-3; 7 nucleotides match TRBD1. V trimming: 6 bases; J trimming: 0 bases; junction bases outside the gene matches: 6. The CDR3 length is 15 residues. The germline gives CDR1 MDHEN, CDR2 SYDVKM. The CDR3 loop reads CASRLRDRSTDTQYF. As DNA, the CDR3 is TGTGCCAGCAGACTACGGGACAGAAGCACAGATACGCAGTATTTT.

The chain couples TRBV12-3 or TRBV12-4 to TRBJ1-2; maybe TRBD1 (5 bases). V dropped 2 bases and J dropped 8 bases, with 12 bases sitting between them. The CDR3 is made up of 13 amino acids. The DNA for the CDR3 is TGTGCCAGCAGTTTAATAAGGGGTGCCGGCTACACCTTC. Its protein product is CASSLIRGAGYTF.

Regarding this clonotype: This clone may be a read error of a much larger clone one base away. The J gene is TRBJ1-1, the V gene TRBV20-1; D uncertain. Germline values: CDR1 DFQATT, CDR2 SNEGSKA (reference sequence). This CDR3 region has 13 residues. The CDR3 spells CIARGGVNTEAFF. Written as DNA, the CDR3 is TGCATTGCTAGAGGTGGGGTGAACACTGAAGCTTTCTTT.

Remarks on this clonotype: A much larger clone sits a single nucleotide away, making a read error possible. Likely a read error: the CDR3 ends without its conserved phenylalanine or tryptophan. The genes are TRBV18 and TRBJ1-1; tentatively, D is TRBD1 (5 bases). The germline gives CDR1 KGHSH, CDR2 LQKENI. This CDR3 region has 14 residues. V dropped 4 bases and J dropped 0 bases, with 9 bases sitting between them. In nucleotides, the CDR3 is TGTGCCAGCTCACGGGACCAAATGAACACTGAAGCTTTCTCT. Translating gives CASSRDQMNTEAFS.

The rearrangement links TRBV2 to TRBJ2-1, with 7 bases fitting TRBD2. The V gene end was trimmed by 4 bases and the J gene end by 6 bases; junction bases not matched to a gene: 15. The CDR3 has 17 residues. Germline V gene lookup returns CDR1 SNHLY and CDR2 FYNNEI. The CDR3 DNA reads TGTGCCAGCAGTGGTCAACCCCTAGCGGTCGGGGGCAATGAGCAGTTCTTC. Its translation is CASSGQPLAVGGNEQFF.